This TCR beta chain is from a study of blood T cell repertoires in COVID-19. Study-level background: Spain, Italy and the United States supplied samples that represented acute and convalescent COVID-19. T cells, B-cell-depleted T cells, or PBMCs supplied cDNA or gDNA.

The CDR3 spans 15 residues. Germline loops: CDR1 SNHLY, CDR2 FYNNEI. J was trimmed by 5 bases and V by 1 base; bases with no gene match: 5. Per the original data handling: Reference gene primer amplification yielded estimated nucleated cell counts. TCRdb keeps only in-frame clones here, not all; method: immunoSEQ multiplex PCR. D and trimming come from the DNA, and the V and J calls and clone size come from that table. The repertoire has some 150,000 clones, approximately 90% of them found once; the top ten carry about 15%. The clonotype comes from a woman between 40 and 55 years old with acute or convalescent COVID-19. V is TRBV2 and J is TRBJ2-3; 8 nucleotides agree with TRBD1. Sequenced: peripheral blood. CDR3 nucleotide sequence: TGTGCCAGCAGTGAAGGTGGACAGGGACGAGATACGCAGTATTTT. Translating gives CASSEGGQGRDTQYF.